This TCR beta chain was retrieved from a study of OX40 agonist ivuxolimab in advanced cancers. Findings of the study overall: Doses of 0.1 to 3.0 mg/kg were accompanied by clonal expansion of CD4+ and CD8+ blood T cells by week 6.

In the case of this clone: Its antigen is not identified.

Trimming pared 5 bases from V and 6 bases from J, leaving 14 bases between. Germline-derived CDR1 and CDR2 are SGHTA and FQGTGA. The CDR3 loop spans 14 amino acids. Sequenced by immunoSEQ multiplex PCR; TCRdb stores in-frame clones only, minus some. This sample has around 26,000 clones, with 60% to 80% found just once. This TCR derives from an adult with an advanced solid tumor such as melanoma, head and neck, liver or kidney cancer. This material consisted of CD4+ or CD8+ T cells sorted from blood, taken in a trial of the OX40 agonist ivuxolimab. The V and J genes are TRBV7-3 and TRBJ1-5; tentatively, D is TRBD1 (6 bases). The CDR3 loop reads CASSQIGGGQPQHF. The CDR3 nucleotides read TGTGCCAGCAGCCAAATAGGGGGGGGTCAGCCCCAGCATTTT.